This T cell receptor (beta chain) is drawn from a study of tumor-infiltrating lymphocytes in oesophageal squamous cell carcinoma. TCRdb re-analysed the PCR reads in MiXCR, keeping a single row per CDR3 protein. The sample includes roughly 21,000 distinct CDR3 sequences, 30% to 40% seen only once; the top ten take 37%. Trimming removed 1 base from V and 7 bases from J, with 13 bases in between. There are 14 residues in the CDR3. Germline V gene sequence: CDR1 SGHVS, CDR2 FNYEAQ. This clonotype was picked up many times. The source material was esophageal tumor tissue. The rearrangement joins TRBV7-6 to TRBJ1-1; the D gene is possibly TRBD1 (5 bases). This receptor was obtained from a male donor with esophageal squamous cell carcinoma. The CDR3 coding sequence is TGTGCCAGCAGCTTAGTAGGGGCTGGGAGTGAAGCTTTCTTT. This translates into CASSLVGAGSEAFF.